The 4 T cell receptor beta chains in this list originate from one sample, sequenced in a study of patients and donors after allogeneic stem cell transplantation. A single record per CDR3 protein comes from TCRdb applying MiXCR to the RT-PCR reads. The table includes about a million distinct CDR3 sequences, under 20% detected once. The sample was blood, either unsorted or a sorted T cell fraction (not recorded which). These receptors all come from a human donor who was either an allogeneic HSCT recipient or a stem cell or donor lymphocyte infusion donor (not recorded which). It is not recorded whose cells these are; they may come from a transplant donor.

In its sample, this clonotype was seen a few times. The chain carries TRBV7-2 and TRBJ1-3; D unresolved. The CDR3 contains 15 residues. Trimming stripped 1 base from V and 2 bases from J, with 9 bases between. Looked up from germline, CDR1 is SGHTA and CDR2 is FQGNSA. The CDR3 region is CASSLGGFTGNTIYF. The CDR3 DNA reads as TGTGCCAGCAGCTTAGGAGGGTTCACTGGAAACACCATATATTTT.

This clonotype was recorded a few times. The chain recombines TRBV27 with TRBJ2-3; TRBD1 matches 9 bases. Losses at the gene ends were 6 bases for V and 4 bases for J; bases not matched to a gene: 8. Germline V gives CDR1 MNHEY, CDR2 SMNVEV (reference sequence). This CDR3 has 15 amino acids. This CDR3 is CASRVLQGAADTQYF. The CDR3 region has the DNA TGTGCCAGCAGAGTCCTACAGGGGGCAGCAGATACGCAGTATTTT.

This clonotype showed up just a few times. The CDR3 nucleotides read TGTGCCAGCAGCTTAGAATCGGTCCATGAGCAGTTCTTC. Its protein product is CASSLESVHEQFF. The rearrangement joins TRBV7-3 to TRBJ2-1; no clear D gene. Germline V lookup: CDR1 SGHTA, CDR2 FQGTGA. CDR3 length equals 13 residues. Trimming cost V 2 bases and J 8 bases, with 10 bases left between them. The variable domain in full, completed from reference TRBV7-3 and TRBJ2-1, reads GAGVSQTPSNKVTEKGKYVELRCDPISGHTALYWYRQSLGQGPEFLIYFQGTGAADDSGLPNDRFFAVRPEGSVSTLKIQRTERGDSAVYLCASSLESVHEQFFGPGTRLTVL.

This clonotype showed up just a few times. CDR3 protein: CASSASGTGGYGYTF. The CDR3 region has the DNA TGTGCCAGCAGTGCCTCCGGGACAGGGGGCTATGGCTACACCTTC. This chain uses TRBV12-3 or TRBV12-4 with TRBJ1-2, with 11 bases fitting TRBD1. J was trimmed by 4 bases and V by 5 bases; bases with no gene match: 6. This CDR3 has 15 amino acids.